These 24 T cell receptor beta chains were all obtained from the same sample, sequenced in a study of blood T cell repertoires in COVID-19. The method was immunoSEQ multiplex PCR; TCRdb's version includes in-frame clones alone and lacks a portion of them. This table has 250,000 to 350,000 clones, about 85% appearing once. The specimen sequenced was PBMCs or T cells enriched from blood (not recorded which). Receptor source: a woman aged 50 to 60 who had recovered from COVID-19.

This chain links TRBV5-1 with TRBJ2-3; no clear D. Trimming shortened V by 0 bases and J by 5 bases, and 10 bases separated the two germline ends. The length of the CDR3 is 14 residues. The germline CDR1 and CDR2 sequences are SGHRS and YFSETQ. CDR3 bases: TGCGCCAGCAGCTTGGGACATGTCCGAGATACGCAGTATTTT. It specifies CASSLGHVRDTQYF.

The rearrangement links TRBV5-1 to TRBJ2-3, with D hard to call. Trimming pared 9 bases from V and 1 base from J, leaving 18 bases between. Germline values: CDR1 SGHRS, CDR2 YFSETQ. The CDR3 covers 15 residues. In DNA, the CDR3 is TGCGCCACCCAGTTATCGGGTCCTGGCACAGATACGCAGTATTTT. Protein product: CATQLSGPGTDTQYF. Looking up the rest from reference TRBV5-1 and TRBJ2-3 gives the full variable domain: KAGVTQTPRYLIKTRGQQVTLSCSPISGHRSVSWYQQTPGQGLQFLFEYFSETQRNKGNFPGRFSGRQFSNSRSEMNVSTLELGDSALYLCATQLSGPGTDTQYFGPGTRLTVL.

The chain joins TRBV30 to TRBJ2-2; 7 bases align to TRBD1. Trimming removed 5 bases from V and 8 bases from J; junction bases left unmatched: 8. Per the germline V gene, CDR1 is GTSNPN and CDR2 is SVGIG (reference sequence). The CDR3 runs 13 residues. Here the CDR3 DNA reads TGTGCCTGGGAGCAGGGGGTTTCAGGGGAGCTGTTTTTT. This sequence encodes CAWEQGVSGELFF. The full variable domain, in which reference TRBV30 and TRBJ2-2 provide the parts outside the CDR3, is SQTIHQWPATLVQPVGSPLSLECTVEGTSNPNLYWYRQAAGRGLQLLFYSVGIGQISSEVPQNLSASRPQDRQFILSSKKLLLSDSGFYLCAWEQGVSGELFFGEGSRLTVL.

The chain joins TRBV7-2 to TRBJ1-6; 8 bases line up with TRBD1. The CDR3 runs to 14 residues. V was clipped by 1 base and J by 14 bases; unmatched bases: 7. Germline lookup yields CDR1 SGHTA and CDR2 FQGNSA. CDR3 DNA sequence: TGTGCCAGCAGCTTAGGATTCAGGGGGCATTCCCTCCACTTT. Encoded protein: CASSLGFRGHSLHF.

V usage is TRBV2 and J usage is TRBJ2-2, with 7 positions matching TRBD2. Unmatched junction bases numbered 8, after V lost 7 bases and J lost 6 bases. The CDR3 contains 14 residues. Germline values: CDR1 SNHLY, CDR2 FYNNEI. Here the CDR3 reads CASTEWGGAGELFF. CDR3 sequence (DNA): TGTGCCAGCACCGAATGGGGGGGAGCCGGGGAGCTGTTTTTT.

This chain joins TRBV19 and TRBJ1-1; D ambiguous. V lost 7 bases to trimming and J lost 3 bases, with 18 bases between them. There are 15 residues in the CDR3. CDR1 LNHDA and CDR2 SQIVND come from the germline V gene (reference sequence). The CDR3, as DNA: TGTGCCAGTATGGCCCTCTCTGGGGAGGACACTGAAGCTTTCTTT. This sequence encodes CASMALSGEDTEAFF.

The V and J genes are TRBV27 and TRBJ2-7; 11 nucleotides match TRBD1. The germline gives CDR1 MNHEY, CDR2 SMNVEV (reference sequence). V shed 5 bases and J 7 bases; nucleotides not matched to a gene: 10. The CDR3 runs to 15 residues. The chain's CDR3 is CASSPPDRGRREQYF. The CDR3, as DNA: TGTGCCAGCAGTCCCCCGGACAGGGGGCGTAGGGAGCAGTACTTC.

V gene TRBV24-1 combines with J gene TRBJ1-2; D is unresolved. CDR3 length equals 13 residues. V was cut by 9 bases and J by 3 bases, with 13 bases left in between. From germline, CDR1 is KGHDR and CDR2 SFDVKD. CDR3: CATSTGNYYGYTF. For the CDR3, the DNA is TGTGCCACCTCGACGGGGAATTACTATGGCTACACCTTC.

The chain recombines TRBV5-5 with TRBJ2-5, with 16 positions matching TRBD2. V was pared by 4 bases and J by 5 bases, with 8 bases of the junction left unmatched. Germline lookup yields CDR1 SGHKS and CDR2 YYEKEE (reference sequence). The CDR3 length is 17 residues. CDR3 nucleotide sequence: TGTGCCAGCAGCCCGGGACTAGCGGGAGGGCCGTTCGAGACCCAGTACTTC. The encoded protein is CASSPGLAGGPFETQYF.

As DNA, the CDR3 is TGCGCCAGCAGACTGATAGCGGGAGGCACAGATACGCAGTATTTT. Its translation is CASRLIAGGTDTQYF. The chain recombines TRBV4-1 with TRBJ2-3, with 9 positions matching TRBD2. The CDR3 runs to 15 residues. V lost 6 bases to trimming and J lost 1 base; unmatched junction nucleotides: 5. Germline V CDR1 and CDR2: MGHRA, YSYEKL.

V gene TRBV7-9 combines with J gene TRBJ2-1; 8 bases fit TRBD2. The CDR3 has 14 amino acids. V dropped 5 bases and J dropped 2; count of bases not matched to a gene: 2. From germline, CDR1 is SEHNR and CDR2 FQNEAQ (reference sequence). For the CDR3, the DNA is TGTGCCAGCAGCGATAGCGGGGCCTACAATGAGCAGTTCTTC. Translating it yields CASSDSGAYNEQFF.

The genes are TRBV2 and TRBJ1-6, with D hard to call. The CDR3 is 18 residues long. Trimming took 0 bases from V and 7 from J, leaving 19 bases between them. CDR1 and CDR2 from the germline V gene are SNHLY and FYNNEI. CDR3 bases: TGTGCCAGCAGTGAAGCGCCCGTCTACGCGGGGAGCAATTCACCCCTCCACTTT. Its translation: CASSEAPVYAGSNSPLHF.

This rearrangement joins TRBV7-2 to TRBJ2-5; TRBD1 aligns across 7 bases. V was clipped by 1 base and J by 5 bases; unmatched bases: 4. This CDR3 region has 14 residues. Looked up from germline, CDR1 is SGHTA and CDR2 is FQGNSA. The CDR3 loop reads CASSLGSRGETQYF. DNA for the CDR3: TGTGCCAGCAGCTTAGGAAGCAGGGGGGAGACCCAGTACTTC.

The chain couples TRBV28 to TRBJ1-1, with D perhaps TRBD1 (5 bases). The V end was cut by 3 bases, the J end by 1 base, with 12 bases between. The germline gives CDR1 MDHEN, CDR2 SYDVKM. This CDR3 is built from 15 residues. CDR3 sequence: CASSFSGGKNTEAFF. CDR3 in DNA: TGTGCCAGCAGTTTTTCGGGGGGTAAGAACACTGAAGCTTTCTTT.

The rearrangement uses TRBV20-1 and TRBJ1-6; D unresolved. The CDR3 length is 13 residues. Germline CDR1 and CDR2: DFQATT and SNEGSKA (reference sequence). Deletions cut 3 bases from V and 7 bases from J, with 10 bases between. CDR3 DNA: TGCAGTGCTAGTTGGGTTAGCAATTCACCCCTCCACTTT. It yields the protein CSASWVSNSPLHF.

The chain links TRBV27 to TRBJ1-5, with D tentatively TRBD1 (6 bases). This CDR3 has 16 residues. CDR1 is MNHEY, CDR2 SMNVEV, per germline (reference sequence). The V end was cut by 6 bases, the J end by 6 bases, with 21 bases between. CDR3 protein: CASRPNDRLPSQPQHF. For the CDR3, the DNA is TGTGCCAGCAGGCCAAACGACAGGTTACCCAGTCAGCCCCAGCATTTT.

V is TRBV19 and J is TRBJ2-5; D possibly corresponds to TRBD1 (6 bases). This CDR3 is built from 11 residues. Between the trimmed V and J ends, which lost 7 bases and 4 bases, there was a span of 7 bases. In germline, CDR1 is LNHDA, CDR2 SQIVND (reference sequence). The CDR3 nucleotides read TGTGCCAGTATAGGGGGAGAGACCCAGTACTTC. This sequence encodes CASIGGETQYF.

This chain links TRBV11-2 with TRBJ2-1, with TRBD1 identical over 9 bases. The CDR3 is 15 amino acids. Germline V CDR1 and CDR2: SGHAT, FQNNGV. Unmatched junction bases numbered 0, after V lost 1 base and J lost 2 bases. For the CDR3, the DNA is TGTGCCAGCAGCTTAGGGGACAGGGCCTACAATGAGCAGTTCTTC. Its translation: CASSLGDRAYNEQFF.

This sequence joins TRBV5-4 and TRBJ2-1; 8 nucleotides agree with TRBD2. The CDR3 has 15 amino acids. The germline CDR1 and CDR2 sequences are SGHNT and YYREEE (reference sequence). With V trimmed by 2 bases and J by 6 bases, 7 bases remained unmatched. CDR3 sequence: CASSFSGGALNEQFF. The CDR3 DNA is TGTGCCAGCAGCTTCTCCGGGGGGGCCCTCAATGAGCAGTTCTTC.

V and J are TRBV10-1 and TRBJ2-1, with 7 bases fitting TRBD1. Per the germline V gene, CDR1 is WNHNN and CDR2 is SYGVQD (reference sequence). Trimming took 0 bases from V and 4 from J; bases not matched to a gene: 3. The CDR3 length is 15 residues. The CDR3, as DNA: TGCGCCAGCAGTGAGTCAGGGGGCCGATACAATGAGCAGTTCTTC. This gives the protein CASSESGGRYNEQFF.

A remark on this clone: Other DNA sequences of this sample code for an identical CDR3. The chain couples TRBV5-1 to TRBJ2-3, with TRBD2 as a possible D gene (6 bases). The CDR3 is 15 amino acids. Germline CDR1 is SGHRS and CDR2 is YFSETQ. The V end lost 2 bases, the J end lost 0 bases, and 10 bases lay between the germline ends. The CDR3 loop reads CASSLTGTSTDTQYF. In DNA, the CDR3 is TGCGCCAGCAGCTTAACCGGGACTAGCACAGATACGCAGTATTTT.

The CDR3: CASSFFPLNTEAFF. CDR3 nucleotides: TGCGCCAGCAGCTTCTTCCCTCTGAACACTGAAGCTTTCTTT. The gene calls are TRBV5-1 and TRBJ1-1; D unclear. CDR1 SGHRS and CDR2 YFSETQ come from the germline V gene. This CDR3 spans 14 amino acids. Trimming took off 2 bases at V and 0 bases at J, with 8 bases between the two ends.

In its sample, this clone was seen once. The genes are TRBV10-1 and TRBJ1-1, with a tentative D call TRBD1 (6 bases). Germline CDR1 and CDR2: WNHNN and SYGVQD (reference sequence). V dropped 0 bases and J dropped 0 bases, with 17 bases sitting between them. This CDR3 spans 18 amino acids. The CDR3, as DNA: TGCGCCAGCAGTGAGTCGAACAGGTTGGGGGCCATGAACACTGAAGCTTTCTTT. This codes for CASSESNRLGAMNTEAFF.

This rearrangement joins TRBV19 to TRBJ2-1; weak D call: TRBD1 (6 bases). The CDR3 consists of 16 residues. The ends were cut back, 4 bases at V and 0 bases at J, with 13 bases in the middle. Germline V gives CDR1 LNHDA, CDR2 SQIVND (reference sequence). The CDR3 sequence: CASSTFLGGSYNEQFF. The DNA for the CDR3 is TGTGCCAGTAGTACTTTTTTAGGGGGCTCCTACAATGAGCAGTTCTTC.